The text below deals with one T cell receptor beta chain. Antigen unknown. The sample belongs to a study of cytomegalovirus exposure and HLA in healthy donors. Broader study findings: Later findings reportedly placed an Asian-associated ancestry cluster below the approximately 620-donor mean for N-insertions.

PCR was performed using 60 Vbeta and 13 Jbeta primers. The data were produced by immunoSEQ multiplex PCR, yet TCRdb's version contains in-frame clones alone and is incomplete. In the table there are about 140,000 clones, over 60% of which are singletons. The germline V gene encodes CDR1 SGHVS and CDR2 FQNEAQ. V was pared by 3 bases and J by 4 bases, with 11 bases between. The CDR3 covers 14 residues. The genes are TRBV7-8 and TRBJ2-3; D may be TRBD2 (6 bases). The specimen sequenced was PBMCs. The TCR was taken from a male donor in good health and CMV-seropositive. The CDR3 nucleotides read TGTGCCAGCAGCTTTGGAGGCGGGGCAGATACGCAGTATTTT. Its protein is CASSFGGGADTQYF. The full variable domain, rest sourced from reference TRBV7-8 and TRBJ2-3, is GAGVSQSPRYKVAKRGQDVALRCDPISGHVSLFWYQQALGQGPEFLTYFQNEAQLDKSGLPSDRFFAERPEGSVSTLKIQRTQQEDSAVYLCASSFGGGADTQYFGPGTRLTVL.